This record covers a single T cell receptor (beta chain). The data originate from a study of blood T cell repertoires in COVID-19. Study summary: T cells, B-cell-depleted T cells, or PBMCs supplied cDNA or gDNA.

In the authors' workflow: How many nucleated cells were present was estimated from reference gene primer amplification. Sequenced by immunoSEQ multiplex PCR; TCRdb stores in-frame clones only, minus some. V and J calls and clone size follow that table, whereas D and trimming were derived from the DNA. The table shows about 410,000 clones, with roughly 86% occurring only once. Sequencing was carried out using PBMCs or T cells enriched from blood (not recorded which). The TCR comes from a woman in her 30s who had recovered from COVID-19.

The CDR3 loop is CASSIPTGMNTEAFF. CDR3 sequence (DNA): TGTGCCAGTAGTATACCGACAGGAATGAACACTGAAGCTTTCTTT. The chain is built from TRBV19 and TRBJ1-1, with a tentative D call TRBD1 (6 bases). CDR3 size: 15 residues. Germline V gene sequence: CDR1 LNHDA, CDR2 SQIVND (reference sequence). Trimming cost V 2 bases and J 0 bases, with 10 bases left between them.